The entry that follows covers one TCR beta chain sequence. Germline V gene data show CDR1 as SNHLY and CDR2 as FYNNEI. This CDR3 has 14 residues. The V end was cut by 3 bases, the J end by 7 bases, with 12 bases between. The sample originates from a study of siplizumab effects on memory and regulatory T cells. Some clones are missing from TCRdb's copy, which holds only in-frame ones; the method was immunoSEQ multiplex PCR. Among approximately 84,000 clones, approximately 95% were seen once, and the ten largest hold approximately 17%. The chain is built from TRBV2 and TRBJ1-4; D not certain. The TCR comes from a human donor in good health. Sequenced: CD8+ T cells sorted from blood. For the CDR3, the DNA is TGTGCCAGCAGTGATACTGCGCGAGTTGAAAAACTGTTTTTT. It encodes CASSDTARVEKLFF.